One T cell receptor beta chain is described in this entry. The record originates from a study of OX40 agonist ivuxolimab in advanced cancers. This CDR3 is 12 amino acids long. The germline V and J ends were trimmed by 2 bases and 8 bases, with 6 bases remaining between them. Germline V CDR1 and CDR2: MNHEY, SVGAGI. Using immunoSEQ multiplex PCR, the repertoire was profiled, and TCRdb retains in-frame clones only, with some absent. Of 35,000 to 50,000 clones in the sample, approximately 90% are singletons; the top ten hold 4% to 5%. The TCR was taken from an adult with an advanced solid tumor such as melanoma, head and neck, liver or kidney cancer. The chain has TRBV6-5 and TRBJ2-2; no clear D. Material: CD4+ or CD8+ T cells sorted from blood, obtained in a trial of the OX40 agonist ivuxolimab. CDR3: CASSYASGELFF. Written as DNA, the CDR3 is TGTGCCAGCAGTTACGCGAGTGGGGAGCTGTTTTTT.